This T cell receptor beta chain originates from a study of blood T cell repertoires in COVID-19. At the level of the study: Samples taken during acute and convalescent COVID-19 were collected in the United States, Italy and Spain. T cells, B-cell-depleted T cells, or PBMCs supplied cDNA or gDNA.

Repertoires were generated with immunoSEQ multiplex PCR, while TCRdb's copy carries only in-frame clones and drops some. The data contain about 100,000 clones, roughly 88% of them seen just once; the ten biggest clones take up 2% to 3%. The TCR originated in a human donor in a cohort sampled during active COVID-19. Sequencing was performed on peripheral blood.

CDR3 region: CASKPSSAEWYEQFF. The CDR3 DNA reads TGTGCCAGCAAGCCTTCCTCCGCGGAGTGGTATGAGCAGTTCTTC. The chain couples TRBV2 to TRBJ2-1, with no clear D. The ends were cut back, 7 bases at V and 8 bases at J, with 21 bases in the middle. Germline-derived CDR1 and CDR2 are SNHLY and FYNNEI. The CDR3 runs to 15 residues. Drawing the rest from reference TRBV2 and TRBJ2-1, the complete variable domain is EPEVTQTPSHQVTQMGQEVILRCVPISNHLYFYWYRQILGQKVEFLVSFYNNEISEKSEIFDDQFSVERPDGSNFTLKIRSTKLEDSAMYFCASKPSSAEWYEQFFGPGTRLTVL.